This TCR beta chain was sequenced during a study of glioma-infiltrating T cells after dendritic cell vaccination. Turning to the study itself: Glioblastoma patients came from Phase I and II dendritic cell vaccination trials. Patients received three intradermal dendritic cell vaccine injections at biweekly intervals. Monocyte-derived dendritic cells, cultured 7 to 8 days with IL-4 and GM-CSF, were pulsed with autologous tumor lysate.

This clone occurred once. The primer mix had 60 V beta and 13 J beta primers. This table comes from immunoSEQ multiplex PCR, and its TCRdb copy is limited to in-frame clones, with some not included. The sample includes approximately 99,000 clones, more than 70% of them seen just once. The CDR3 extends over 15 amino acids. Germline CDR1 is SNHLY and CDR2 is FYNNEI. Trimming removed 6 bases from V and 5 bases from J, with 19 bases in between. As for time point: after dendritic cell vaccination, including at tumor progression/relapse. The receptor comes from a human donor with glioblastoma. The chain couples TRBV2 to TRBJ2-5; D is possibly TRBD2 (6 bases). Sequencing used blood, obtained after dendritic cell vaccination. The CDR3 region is CASRPGPGGSETQYF. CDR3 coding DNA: TGTGCCAGCAGACCCGGACCCGGGGGTTCCGAGACCCAGTACTTC.